The 26 T cell receptor beta chains in this list originate from one sample, sequenced in a study of blood T cell repertoires in COVID-19. The assay was immunoSEQ multiplex PCR, and TCRdb's table has in-frame clones only and misses some. This table holds tens of thousands of clones, over 80% found once. Material for sequencing was peripheral blood. The receptors were sampled from a woman of 80 years or more with active or convalescent COVID-19.

This clone was counted many times. The chain couples TRBV7-8 to TRBJ2-1; 8 nucleotides match TRBD2. V was clipped by 5 bases and J by 6 bases; unmatched bases: 9. Germline V CDR1 and CDR2: SGHVS, FQNEAQ. This CDR3 region has 15 residues. The CDR3 sequence is CASSPYSGITNEQFF. Here the CDR3 DNA reads TGTGCCAGCAGCCCTTATAGCGGGATCACCAATGAGCAGTTCTTC.

The chain carries TRBV3-1 (or the pseudogene TRBV3-2) and TRBJ2-5; 11 nucleotides align to TRBD2. V trimming: 6 bases; J trimming: 2 bases; junction bases outside the gene matches: 2. CDR1 is LGHDT and CDR2 is YNNKEL in the germline V gene (reference sequence). This CDR3 comprises 14 residues. The CDR3 here is CASSRLAGQETQYF. Written as DNA, the CDR3 is TGTGCCAGCAGTCGACTAGCGGGACAAGAGACCCAGTACTTC.

The CDR3 DNA reads as TGCGCCAGCAGCCAAGGTGCTAGCGGGTACAATGAGCAGTTCTTC. Its translation is CASSQGASGYNEQFF. The chain couples TRBV4-1 to TRBJ2-1; 8 nucleotides align to TRBD2. The CDR3 runs to 15 residues. With 1 base clipped from V and 4 bases from J, the junction kept 3 bases outside the gene matches. CDR1 is MGHRA, CDR2 YSYEKL, per germline.

This chain links TRBV5-6 with TRBJ2-5, with D tentatively TRBD1 (5 bases). This CDR3 is 18 amino acids long. V lost 0 bases to trimming and J lost 5 bases, with 23 bases between them. The germline V gene encodes CDR1 SGHDT and CDR2 YYEEEE. In DNA, the CDR3 is TGTGCCAGCAGCTTGGGGTGGGGTTCCTCGGGCACAGGCGAGACCCAGTACTTC. This encodes CASSLGWGSSGTGETQYF.

V is TRBV27 and J is TRBJ2-3, with D possibly being TRBD1 (5 bases). Per germline, CDR1 MNHEY and CDR2 SMNVEV (reference sequence). CDR3 size: 13 residues. Between the trimmed V and J ends, which lost 2 bases and 4 bases, there was a span of 7 bases. CDR3 nucleotides: TGTGCCAGCAGTTTACAGGGCGCAGATACGCAGTATTTT. Its translation is CASSLQGADTQYF.

The rearrangement links TRBV2 to TRBJ1-2, with D possibly matching TRBD1 (6 bases). V was clipped by 3 bases and J by 3 bases, with 11 bases between them. There are 14 residues in the CDR3. Germline V gene lookup returns CDR1 SNHLY and CDR2 FYNNEI. CDR3 amino acids: CASSDRGGDYGYTF. The CDR3 DNA sequence: TGTGCCAGCAGTGACAGGGGAGGGGACTATGGCTACACCTTC.

The chain combines TRBV3-1 (or the pseudogene TRBV3-2) with TRBJ2-7; TRBD1 agrees at 7 bases. Unmatched junction bases numbered 6, after V lost 3 bases and J lost 1 base. The length of the CDR3 is 15 residues. The germline CDR1 and CDR2 sequences are LGHDT and YNNKEL (reference sequence). Here the CDR3 reads CASSHSGTDSYEQYF. In DNA, the CDR3 is TGTGCCAGCAGCCATTCCGGGACAGATTCCTACGAGCAGTACTTC.

V usage is TRBV5-6 and J usage is TRBJ2-3; tentative D call: TRBD2 (5 bases). Germline V gene lookup returns CDR1 SGHDT and CDR2 YYEEEE. Trimming took 3 bases from V and 2 from J, leaving 16 bases between them. There are 16 residues in the CDR3. CDR3: CASSSPISDYTDTQYF. The CDR3 DNA reads as TGTGCCAGCAGCTCCCCTATTAGCGATTACACAGATACGCAGTATTTT. Combining the CDR3 with reference TRBV5-6 and TRBJ2-3 gives the whole variable domain DAGVTQSPTHLIKTRGQQVTLRCSPKSGHDTVSWYQQALGQGPQFIFQYYEEEERQRGNFPDRFSGHQFPNYSSELNVNALLLGDSALYLCASSSPISDYTDTQYFGPGTRLTVL.

The chain links TRBV9 to TRBJ2-2; perhaps TRBD2 as D (7 bases). Germline-derived CDR1 and CDR2 are SGDLS and YYNGEE. The CDR3 covers 18 residues. Trimming shortened V by 4 bases and J by 4 bases, and 23 bases separated the two germline ends. The CDR3 here is CASSNPRFGGGGTGELFF. CDR3 bases: TGTGCCAGCAGCAACCCGAGGTTTGGCGGGGGCGGCACCGGGGAGCTGTTTTTT.

This clone came up a few times. The rearrangement joins TRBV4-1 to TRBJ1-5; D remains ambiguous. V was pared by 0 bases and J by 5 bases, with 11 bases between. Germline CDR1 is MGHRA and CDR2 is YSYEKL. The CDR3 length is 15 residues. In DNA, the CDR3 is TGCGCCAGCAGCCAAGAATACTTCATCGATCAGCCCCAGCATTTT. It translates to CASSQEYFIDQPQHF.

The chain links TRBV19 to TRBJ1-2; weak D call: TRBD1 (5 bases). This CDR3 is 16 amino acids long. Germline CDR1 and CDR2: LNHDA and SQIVND (reference sequence). V lost 0 bases, J lost 2 bases, and 13 bases lay in between. CDR3: CASSIDNAGSNYGYTF. In nucleotides, the CDR3 is TGTGCCAGTAGTATAGATAACGCAGGGTCCAACTATGGCTACACCTTC.

The V and J genes are TRBV29-1 and TRBJ2-2; 7 bases agree with TRBD1. This CDR3 spans 13 amino acids. The V gene end was trimmed by 5 bases and the J gene end by 2 bases; junction bases not matched to a gene: 2. CDR1 and CDR2 (germline): SQVTM, ANQGSEA. The CDR3 nucleotides read TGCAGCGTTAGGACAGGCAACACCGGGGAGCTGTTTTTT. It translates to CSVRTGNTGELFF.

The chain uses TRBV4-3 and TRBJ1-6; D is unclear. Germline V gene sequence: CDR1 LGHNA, CDR2 YSLEER. This CDR3 has 15 residues. V gave up 0 bases and J gave up 7 bases, with 10 bases separating them. DNA for the CDR3: TGCGCCAGCAGCCAAGATCTTCAGGAAAATTCACCCCTCCACTTT. Translation: CASSQDLQENSPLHF.

J is TRBJ1-1 and V is TRBV9, with D uncertain. The CDR3 contains 16 residues. Germline CDR1 SGDLS, CDR2 YYNGEE. V was shortened by 4 bases and J by 4 bases, with 20 bases between the two germline ends. CDR3 DNA sequence: TGTGCCAGCAGCACCACTCGGGGAGACCTGCGCACTGAAGCTTTCTTT. Encoded protein: CASSTTRGDLRTEAFF.

The V gene is TRBV11-1, the J gene TRBJ2-1; TRBD2 might be the D (7 bases). The CDR3 is 15 residues long. With 7 bases removed from V and 0 bases from J, the gap between germline ends came to 13 bases. Germline V gene lookup returns CDR1 SGHAT and CDR2 FQDESV (reference sequence). The CDR3 DNA reads TGTGCCAGCACTAAGGGGGGGAGCTCCTACAATGAGCAGTTCTTC. This codes for CASTKGGSSYNEQFF.

The rearrangement joins TRBV18 to TRBJ2-1; the D gene is possibly TRBD2 (5 bases). V shed 4 bases and J shed 8 bases, with 9 bases lying between them. The germline gives CDR1 KGHSH, CDR2 LQKENI. The CDR3 covers 12 residues. The CDR3 nucleotides read TGTGCCAGCTCACGAGGGAAAGATGAGCAGTTCTTC. Residues: CASSRGKDEQFF.

The chain joins TRBV24-1 to TRBJ1-2, with a weak D call TRBD1 (6 bases). Germline V gene lookup returns CDR1 KGHDR and CDR2 SFDVKD. V was cut by 3 bases and J by 8 bases, with 9 bases left in between. The CDR3 length is 12 residues. Here the CDR3 reads CATSDTGRGYTF. Written as DNA, the CDR3 is TGTGCCACCAGTGATACAGGGAGAGGCTACACCTTC.

The CDR3 DNA sequence: TGTGCCAGCAGCTTAGGACAGGGGGCAGCGGGCTACACCTTC. Its translation: CASSLGQGAAGYTF. The chain links TRBV11-2 to TRBJ1-2; 10 bases agree with TRBD1. The CDR3 is made up of 14 amino acids. The J segment lost 8 bases and the V segment lost 1 base, leaving 4 bases of the junction unmatched. Germline lookup yields CDR1 SGHAT and CDR2 FQNNGV.

This clone was recorded only once. CDR3 nucleotides: TGTGCCAGCAGATTTCGCCCGGGGGACACTGAAGCTTTCTTT. Residues: CASRFRPGDTEAFF. The gene calls are TRBV27 and TRBJ1-1, with a possible D match to TRBD1 (5 bases). From germline, CDR1 is MNHEY and CDR2 SMNVEV (reference sequence). The CDR3 consists of 14 residues. V gave up 6 bases and J gave up 3 bases, with 14 bases separating them.

The chain joins TRBV4-2 to TRBJ1-6; 8 nucleotides agree with TRBD1. Germline CDR1 LGHNA, CDR2 YNFKEQ. CDR3 length: 18 residues. V was clipped by 1 base and J by 3 bases; unmatched bases: 8. The CDR3 reads CASSQVWSDRDYNSPLHF. The CDR3 bases are TGTGCCAGCAGCCAAGTATGGTCGGACAGGGACTATAATTCACCCCTCCACTTT.

A single count supports this clone. V and J are TRBV6-5 and TRBJ1-5; D is uncertain. The CDR3 contains 15 residues. Germline loops: CDR1 MNHEY, CDR2 SVGAGI. Trimming took 5 bases from V and 1 from J, leaving 12 bases between them. In DNA form, the CDR3 reads TGTGCCAGCAGTATCTTCCGAGGGAGCAATCAGCCCCAGCATTTT. Protein product: CASSIFRGSNQPQHF.

This chain joins TRBV6-5 and TRBJ2-5; D possibly corresponds to TRBD2 (6 bases). V was trimmed by 4 bases and J by 6 bases, leaving 15 bases between them. Germline V gene sequence: CDR1 MNHEY, CDR2 SVGAGI. This CDR3 comprises 14 residues. CDR3 region: CASSSVGGIKTQYF. The CDR3 DNA reads TGTGCCAGCAGTTCGGTTGGGGGGATAAAGACCCAGTACTTC.

V is TRBV6-5 and J is TRBJ1-4; TRBD1 matches 8 bases. Germline trimming cut 0 bases from V and 5 bases from J; bases unmatched to any gene: 2. The germline V gene encodes CDR1 MNHEY and CDR2 SVGAGI. This CDR3 is 15 amino acids long. CDR3 nucleotides: TGTGCCAGCAGTTACTCGGACAGGGTGAATGAAAAACTGTTTTTT. This codes for CASSYSDRVNEKLFF.

The V and J genes are TRBV2 and TRBJ2-5; 7 bases map to TRBD2. The germline V gene has CDR1 SNHLY and CDR2 FYNNEI. Losses at the gene ends were 6 bases for V and 2 bases for J; bases not matched to a gene: 6. The CDR3 runs to 14 residues. The CDR3 loop reads CASSGGGVQETQYF. The CDR3 DNA is TGTGCCAGCAGCGGGGGAGGGGTTCAAGAGACCCAGTACTTC.

The rearrangement joins TRBV10-3 to TRBJ1-3; D remains unclear. The CDR3 extends over 13 amino acids. The germline CDR1 and CDR2 sequences are ENHRY and SYGVKD. Trimming stripped 7 bases from V and 0 bases from J, with 7 bases between. The CDR3 loop reads CAITGSSGNTIYF. The CDR3 region has the DNA TGTGCCATCACAGGCAGCTCTGGAAACACCATATATTTT.

The chain links TRBV28 to TRBJ1-4; D unresolved. The germline gives CDR1 MDHEN, CDR2 SYDVKM. Trimming took 6 bases from V and 13 from J, leaving 18 bases between them. The CDR3 is 13 residues long. CDR3 amino acids: CASRPTNPGRLFF. The CDR3 DNA is TGTGCCAGCAGACCGACCAATCCGGGGAGACTGTTTTTT.